The 7 T cell receptor beta chains given below trace back to one sample, sequenced in a study of identical twins. TCRdb recomputed calls from the 5' RACE reads with MiXCR, one row per CDR3 protein. The sample has roughly 1.6 million distinct CDR3 sequences, about 32% seen once. The sequencing sample was made of cord blood. The origin of the receptors is a newborn girl in good health.

The chain is built from TRBV9 and TRBJ2-1, with 10 bases lining up with TRBD2. The germline V gene encodes CDR1 SGDLS and CDR2 YYNGEE. J gave up 0 bases and V 0 bases, and 6 bases lay outside the gene matches. The CDR3 runs to 18 residues. Here the CDR3 DNA reads TGTGCCAGCAGCGTAGTAGATAGCGGGAGGTACTCCTACAATGAGCAGTTCTTC. Translated: CASSVVDSGRYSYNEQFF.

In this sample, this clonotype turned up a few times. The CDR3 nucleotides are TGTGCCAGCAGTTACCAGCCGACGCACAGGACTAGCGGGGTGCAAGAGACCCAGTACTTC. Amino acids: CASSYQPTHRTSGVQETQYF. This chain uses TRBV6-2 or TRBV6-3 with TRBJ2-5; 12 bases agree with TRBD2. CDR3 size: 20 residues. Germline CDR1 and CDR2: MNHEY and SVGEGT. V trimming: 2 bases; J trimming: 2 bases; junction bases outside the gene matches: 15.

This clonotype appeared a single time. The rearrangement joins TRBV12-3 or TRBV12-4 to TRBJ2-2; D remains unclear. This CDR3 is 13 amino acids long. V lost 2 bases and J 6 bases, leaving 7 bases between the germline ends. The CDR3 nucleotides read TGTGCCAGCAGTTTAATAGGGCCCGGGGAGCTGTTTTTT. Protein product: CASSLIGPGELFF.

This clonotype showed up just a few times. V is TRBV7-6 and J is TRBJ2-7, with TRBD2 identical over 7 bases. Germline V gene lookup returns CDR1 SGHVS and CDR2 FNYEAQ. The CDR3 extends over 17 amino acids. Unmatched junction bases numbered 12, after V lost 1 base and J lost 3 bases. DNA for the CDR3: TGTGCCAGCAGCTTAGGGGTTGGTCTAGCGGATTACTACGAGCAGTACTTC. Its translation: CASSLGVGLADYYEQYF.

This clonotype was counted only a few times. V gene TRBV30 combines with J gene TRBJ1-2, with 8 bases identical to TRBD1. In germline, CDR1 is GTSNPN, CDR2 SVGIG (reference sequence). The V segment lost 4 bases and the J segment 7 bases; nucleotides outside the gene matches: 8. This CDR3 has 13 residues. CDR3 loop: CAWNPRGPLGYTF. Written as DNA, the CDR3 is TGTGCCTGGAACCCCAGGGGGCCCCTTGGCTACACCTTC.

This clonotype was counted a few times. The CDR3 sequence: CASSVQGGVNNEQYF. The CDR3 DNA follows: TGTGCCAGCAGCGTCCAGGGTGGTGTTAACAATGAGCAGTACTTC. This rearrangement joins TRBV12-3 or TRBV12-4 to TRBJ2-7; TRBD1 might be the D (5 bases). V was trimmed by 6 bases and J by 7 bases, leaving 22 bases between them. CDR3 length equals 15 residues.

This clonotype has a handful of counts. The rearrangement joins TRBV7-8 to TRBJ1-1, with TRBD1 matching over 8 bases. The CDR3 has 16 residues. Germline-derived CDR1 and CDR2 are SGHVS and FQNEAQ. V gave up 2 bases and J gave up 0 bases; unmatched junction bases: 5. CDR3 residues: CASSLPGQGLNTEAFF. In DNA, the CDR3 is TGTGCCAGCAGCTTACCTGGACAGGGCTTGAACACTGAAGCTTTCTTT.